The 3 T cell receptor beta chains given below trace back to one sample, sequenced in a study of OX40 agonist ivuxolimab in advanced cancers. The table came from immunoSEQ multiplex PCR; TCRdb's copy has only in-frame clones and leaves some out. The sample yields tens of thousands of clones, 90% to 95% seen once. The specimen comprised CD4+ or CD8+ T cells sorted from blood, sampled in a trial of the OX40 agonist ivuxolimab. All receptors derive from an adult with an advanced solid tumor such as melanoma, head and neck, liver or kidney cancer.

The genes are TRBV20-1 and TRBJ1-6; D ambiguous. The V and J ends lost 3 bases and 10 bases respectively, with 7 bases between them. Per germline, CDR1 DFQATT and CDR2 SNEGSKA (reference sequence). The CDR3 is made up of 11 amino acids. The chain's CDR3 is CSARVRSPLHF. The CDR3 coding sequence is TGCAGTGCTAGGGTCCGGTCACCCCTCCACTTT.

A remark on this clone: The junction departs from germline at one end; a sequencing error may be responsible. V and J are TRBV30 and TRBJ2-1; tentatively, D is TRBD1 or TRBD2 (5 bases each). Germline V lookup: CDR1 GTSNPN, CDR2 SVGIG (reference sequence). The CDR3 contains 13 residues. In DNA form, the CDR3 reads TGTGCCTGGAGTTCGGGGCTTGTACAGGAGCGGTTCTTC. This codes for CAWSSGLVQERFF.

This sequence joins TRBV2 and TRBJ1-4, with 7 positions matching TRBD1. This CDR3 is 14 amino acids long. The germline V gene encodes CDR1 SNHLY and CDR2 FYNNEI. V was clipped by 5 bases and J by 4 bases; unmatched bases: 4. CDR3 in DNA: TGTGCCAGCAGTACCGGGACAGTTAATGAAAAACTGTTTTTT. It specifies CASSTGTVNEKLFF.